This TCR beta chain was found in a study of blood T cell repertoires in COVID-19. Original data processing: Researchers report that nucleated cell counts were estimated from reference gene primer amplification. Clones were sequenced by immunoSEQ multiplex PCR, and TCRdb holds only the in-frame ones, with some missing. That table is the source of V, J and clone size, and D and trimming were worked out from the DNA. This sample carries a few hundred thousand clones, roughly 87% of them seen once, and the ten largest clones take over 0.8%. The study drew participants aged roughly 18 to 95 years from 20 to 30 US areas. Each participant's cohort was designated according to participant-reported clinical history. Recovery among Cohort 3 donors was established by two negative PCRs, clearance, or symptom resolution. Per the germline V gene, CDR1 is MNHEY and CDR2 is SVGAGI. The ends were cut back, 7 bases at V and 2 bases at J, with 9 bases in the middle. The CDR3 sequence is 12 residues long.

The sequencing sample was made of PBMCs or T cells enriched from blood (not recorded which). This sequence originates from a woman in her twenties or thirties who had recovered from COVID-19. The V call is TRBV6-5, the J call TRBJ2-7; a possible D gene is TRBD2 (5 bases). The CDR3 region has the DNA TGTGCCAGCAAGCGGCCTCCCTACGAGCAGTACTTC. Translating gives CASKRPPYEQYF.